Listed below are T cell receptor beta chains from one sample, sequenced in a study of shared clonotypes between healthy human individuals. The method was immunoSEQ multiplex PCR; TCRdb's version includes in-frame clones alone and lacks a portion of them. The top ten hold over 10% of the sample, which has roughly 500,000 clones, approximately 85% seen once. Sequencing used PBMCs. These receptor sequences come from a woman in her thirties or forties in good health. Some clones in this sample may be carry-over from other donors' samples. CDR3s include the opening cysteine and the closing phenylalanine or tryptophan. Fields, in order: clone size, V gene, J gene, D gene, CDR3 DNA, CDR3 protein. D genes are given only for firm matches. Clone size is given for some rows only: seen once, a few or many times, or a class if the clone is expanded.

clone size: .
V gene: TRBV7-2
J gene: TRBJ2-5
D gene: TRBD1
CDR3 DNA: TGTGCCAGCAGCCCCCGGACAGGGGGAACTATACAAGAGACCCAGTACTTC
CDR3 protein: CASSPRTGGTIQETQYF

clone size: .
V gene: TRBV6-6
J gene: TRBJ2-1
D gene: .
CDR3 DNA: TGTGCCAGCAGTTACGGCGCGGAGCGGAACTACAATGAGCAGTTCTTC
CDR3 protein: CASSYGAERNYNEQFF

clone size: .
V gene: TRBV6-6
J gene: TRBJ2-5
D gene: .
CDR3 DNA: TGTGCCAGCAGTTACTCGACCCTAGTAGAGACCCAGTACTTC
CDR3 protein: CASSYSTLVETQYF

clone size: .
V gene: TRBV7-3
J gene: TRBJ1-3
D gene: .
CDR3 DNA: TGTGCCAGCAGCTTAAGGCCAGGCCTAACCTCTGGAAACACCATATATTTT
CDR3 protein: CASSLRPGLTSGNTIYF

clone size: .
V gene: TRBV28
J gene: TRBJ2-2
D gene: TRBD2
CDR3 DNA: TGTGCCACCTCTGCACTAGCGGGGATGAACACCGGGGAGCTGTTTTTT
CDR3 protein: CATSALAGMNTGELFF

clone size: .
V gene: TRBV2
J gene: TRBJ2-5
D gene: .
CDR3 DNA: TGTGCCAGCACCCCTGAATCTGAGACCCAGTACTTC
CDR3 protein: CASTPESETQYF

clone size: .
V gene: TRBV21-1
J gene: TRBJ2-7
D gene: .
CDR3 DNA: TGTGCCAGCAGCGCACCGGGACTAGCGAGCTACGAGCAGTACTTC
CDR3 protein: CASSAPGLASYEQYF

clone size: .
V gene: TRBV30
J gene: TRBJ2-1
D gene: TRBD2
CDR3 DNA: TGTGCCTGGAGTGAAATCTTACTAGCGGGAGGTCTCAATGAGCAGTTCTTC
CDR3 protein: CAWSEILLAGGLNEQFF

clone size: .
V gene: TRBV5-1
J gene: TRBJ2-1
D gene: TRBD1
CDR3 DNA: TGCGCCAGCAGCTTGGAGGGGAGGACAGGGGCAGATGAGCAGTTCTTC
CDR3 protein: CASSLEGRTGADEQFF

clone size: .
V gene: TRBV27
J gene: TRBJ1-5
D gene: .
CDR3 DNA: TGTGCCAGCAGTTCGTATTTGGGACCCAAGCATTTT
CDR3 protein: CASSSYLGPKHF

clone size: .
V gene: TRBV6-6
J gene: TRBJ2-5
D gene: .
CDR3 DNA: TGTGCCAGCAGGAAACAAGAGACCCAGTACTTC
CDR3 protein: CASRKQETQYF

clone size: .
V gene: TRBV5-4
J gene: TRBJ2-2
D gene: .
CDR3 DNA: TGTGCCAGCAGCGCATCAGGACAGAACACCGGGGAGCTGTTTTTT
CDR3 protein: CASSASGQNTGELFF

clone size: many
V gene: TRBV27
J gene: TRBJ2-7
D gene: .
CDR3 DNA: TGTGCCAGCAGTTTATCAGCGGCCTACGAGCAGTACTTC
CDR3 protein: CASSLSAAYEQYF

clone size: .
V gene: TRBV6-5
J gene: TRBJ1-5
D gene: .
CDR3 DNA: TGTGCCAGTCAGAGTGGGGTAAGACAGCCCCAGCATTTT
CDR3 protein: CASQSGVRQPQHF

clone size: .
V gene: TRBV19
J gene: TRBJ2-7
D gene: .
CDR3 DNA: TGTGCCAGTAGTAAGAAGGGGCTAGCTCCGTACGAGCAGTACTTC
CDR3 protein: CASSKKGLAPYEQYF